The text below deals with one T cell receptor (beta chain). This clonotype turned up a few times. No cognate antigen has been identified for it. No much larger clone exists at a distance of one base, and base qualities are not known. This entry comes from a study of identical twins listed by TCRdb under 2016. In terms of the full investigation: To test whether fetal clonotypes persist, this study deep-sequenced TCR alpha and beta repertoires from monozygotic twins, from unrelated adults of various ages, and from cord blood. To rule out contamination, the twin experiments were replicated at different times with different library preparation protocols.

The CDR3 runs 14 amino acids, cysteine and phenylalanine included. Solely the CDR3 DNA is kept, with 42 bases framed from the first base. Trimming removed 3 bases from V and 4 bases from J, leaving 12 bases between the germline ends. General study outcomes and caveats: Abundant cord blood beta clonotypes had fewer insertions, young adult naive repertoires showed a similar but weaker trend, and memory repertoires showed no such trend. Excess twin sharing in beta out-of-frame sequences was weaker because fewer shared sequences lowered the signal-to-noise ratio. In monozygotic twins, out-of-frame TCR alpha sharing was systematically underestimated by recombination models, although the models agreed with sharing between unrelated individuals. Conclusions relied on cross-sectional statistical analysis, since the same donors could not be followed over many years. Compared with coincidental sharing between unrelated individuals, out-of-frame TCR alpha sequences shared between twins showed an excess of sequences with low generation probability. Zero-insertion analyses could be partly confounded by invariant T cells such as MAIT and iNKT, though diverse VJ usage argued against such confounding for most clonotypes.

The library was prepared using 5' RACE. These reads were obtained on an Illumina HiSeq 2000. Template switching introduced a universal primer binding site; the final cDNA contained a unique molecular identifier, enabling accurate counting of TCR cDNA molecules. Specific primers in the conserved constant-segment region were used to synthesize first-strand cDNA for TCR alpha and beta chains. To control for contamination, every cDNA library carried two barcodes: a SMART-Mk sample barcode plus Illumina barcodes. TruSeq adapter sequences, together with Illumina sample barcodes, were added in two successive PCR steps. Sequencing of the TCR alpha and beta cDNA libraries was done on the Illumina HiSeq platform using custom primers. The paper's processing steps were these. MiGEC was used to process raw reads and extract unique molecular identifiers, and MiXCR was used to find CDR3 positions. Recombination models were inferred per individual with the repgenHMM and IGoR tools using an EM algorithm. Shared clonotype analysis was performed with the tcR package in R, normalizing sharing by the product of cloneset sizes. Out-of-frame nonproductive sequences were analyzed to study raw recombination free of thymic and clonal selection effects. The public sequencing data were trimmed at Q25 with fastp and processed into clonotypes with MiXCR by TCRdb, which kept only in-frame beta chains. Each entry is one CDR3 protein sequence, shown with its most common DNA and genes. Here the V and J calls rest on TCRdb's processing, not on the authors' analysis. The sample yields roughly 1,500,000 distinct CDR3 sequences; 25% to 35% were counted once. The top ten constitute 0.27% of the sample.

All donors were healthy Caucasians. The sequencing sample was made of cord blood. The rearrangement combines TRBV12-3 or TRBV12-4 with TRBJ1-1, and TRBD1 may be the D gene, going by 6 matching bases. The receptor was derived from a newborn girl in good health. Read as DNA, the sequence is TGTGCCAGCAGTTTGGAACAGGGAATCACTGAAGCTTTCTTT. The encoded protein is CASSLEQGITEAFF.